This TCR beta chain was sequenced for a study of regulatory T cells in long-lasting Graves disease. Study observations and caveats: Persistent patients had a count of shared public clonotypes (around 2,700) that exceeded that of new patients (around 1,000).

This CDR3 is 13 amino acids long. V shed 8 bases, J shed 4 bases, and the junction held 5 bases outside the gene matches. CDR1 MNHEY and CDR2 SMNVEV come from the germline V gene (reference sequence). Assembly of TCR beta libraries relied on iRepertoire HTBI primers together with Arm-PCR of CDR3 regions. Each CDR3 protein gets one entry after TCRdb re-called the multiplex PCR reads with MiXCR. The sample records some 600,000 distinct CDR3 sequences, about 16% being singletons. On this clonotype itself: Antigen unknown.

Time point: newly diagnosed GD, antithyroid drugs for less than 3 months. With RNA extracted from PBMCs as input, the TCR library was made. These same records also appear under a second study, on T cells in Graves' hyperthyroidism and ophthalmopathy. Per that study: Diagnostic decisions used clinical symptoms, serum thyroxine and TRAb, thyroid ultrasound and orbital computed tomography. Blood also held most thyroid clonotypes expanded beyond 0.001.

Sequenced here: peripheral blood mononuclear cells (PBMCs), sampled at new diagnosis, from a patient treated with antithyroid drugs. The chain has TRBV27 and TRBJ1-5; 7 nucleotides align to TRBD1. The receptor was derived from a man aged 18 to 30 with Graves disease. For the CDR3, the DNA is TGTGCCAGCCGACAGGGCTTGAATCAGCCCCAGCATTTT. Amino acids: CASRQGLNQPQHF.